The following is a TCR beta chain sequence with its context. The target antigen is unknown. This sample is drawn from a study of CXCR3-negative and CXCR3-positive naive CD8 T cells. General study findings and limits: CXCR3-expressing naive cells carried TRB CDR3s more hydrophobic than those of CXCR3-negative naive cells. TRBV-TRBJ usage matched between naive CXCR3-negative and CXCR3-positive cells but not between memory cells. Memory CD8+ cells showed much lower diversity, while both naive subsets were comparably high.

In preparing the TRB cDNA libraries, 5' RACE with UMI labels was used. For each CDR3 protein, TCRdb gives one entry from its re-call of the 5' RACE reads, without DNA. The repertoire table contains nearly 110,000 distinct CDR3 sequences. The CDR3 spans 14 residues. The germline gives CDR1 ENHRY, CDR2 SYGVKD. The chain is built from TRBV10-3 and TRBJ2-5; TCRdb picks TRBD1, but there is no DNA to check that call. The receptor comes from a human donor in good health. Some clones in this sample may be carry-over from other donors' samples. Source material: naive CXCR3+ CD8+ T cells from blood. Regarding subset: CD45RO-CCR7+CD27+CD95- naive CD8+ T cells expressing CXCR3 (TNR3+). CDR3 in amino acids: CAIKRTGLLETQYF.